This TCR beta chain was retrieved from a study of T cells in Graves' hyperthyroidism and ophthalmopathy. For the study at large: Pretreatment peripheral blood was obtained at initial diagnosis. Study-wide points: A model using 13 V-J features told ophthalmopathy apart from stable hyperthyroidism. Among thyroid clonotypes expanded above 0.001, most also appeared in blood. The model anticipated ophthalmopathy a median approximately 6.6 months pre-onset.

Using RNA transcripts as the source, TCR beta CDR3 regions were amplified. When the TCR CDR3 underwent first-round RT-PCR, the HTBI primer set was used. One entry per CDR3 protein results from TCRdb running MiXCR on the multiplex PCR reads. The sample has some 760,000 distinct CDR3 sequences, about 15% seen once. This clonotype was seen at least ten times. What it recognizes is unknown. The V and J ends lost 2 bases and 1 base respectively, with 12 bases between them. The CDR3 is made up of 15 amino acids. Germline V lookup: CDR1 SGHTA, CDR2 FQGNSA. Sequencing used blood. The chain recombines TRBV7-2 with TRBJ2-7; D remains unclear. This sequence originates from a woman aged 18-29 years with Graves' hyperthyroidism. In nucleotides, the CDR3 is TGTGCCAGCAGCTTACTGGGCCTGGGGTCCTACGAGCAGTACTTC. It translates to CASSLLGLGSYEQYF.